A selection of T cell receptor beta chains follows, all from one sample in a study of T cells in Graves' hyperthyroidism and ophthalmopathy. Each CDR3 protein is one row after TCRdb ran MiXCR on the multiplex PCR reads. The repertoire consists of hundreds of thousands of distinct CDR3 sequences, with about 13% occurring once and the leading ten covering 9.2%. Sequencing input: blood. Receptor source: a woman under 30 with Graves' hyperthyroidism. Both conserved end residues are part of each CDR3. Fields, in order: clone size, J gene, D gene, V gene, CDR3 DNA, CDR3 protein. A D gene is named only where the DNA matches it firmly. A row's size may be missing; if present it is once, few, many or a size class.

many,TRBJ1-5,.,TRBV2,TGTGCCAGCACCCGGTCGAATAGCAATCAGCCCCAGCATTTT,CASTRSNSNQPQHF
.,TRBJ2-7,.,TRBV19,TGTGCCAGTAGCGGACCCCTCCCGGACAGAGGGAGGGACGAGCAGTACTTC,CASSGPLPDRGRDEQYF
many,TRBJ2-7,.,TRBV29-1,TGCAGCGTTGAGGAGGGAGAGCAGTACTTC,CSVEEGEQYF
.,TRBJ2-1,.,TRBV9,TGTGCCAGCAGCGTTGGTGGAGTCGGCCTTTACAATGAGCAGTTCTTC,CASSVGGVGLYNEQFF
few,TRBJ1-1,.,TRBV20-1,TGCAGTGCCCGCGGGCCGGCTTTCTTT,CSARGPAFF
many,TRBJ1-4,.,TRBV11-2,TGTGCCAGCAGCCCCCGGGACATAAGTCTGATCACCAATGAAAAACTGTTTTTT,CASSPRDISLITNEKLFF
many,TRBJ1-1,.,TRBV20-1,TGCAGTGCTAGGTCAGGGGCCGGCGGAGGGACTGAAGCTTTCTTT,CSARSGAGGGTEAFF
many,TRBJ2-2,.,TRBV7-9,TGTGCCAGCAGCTTGGGATCCGGGGAGCTGTTTTTT,CASSLGSGELFF
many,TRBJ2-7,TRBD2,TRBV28,TGTGCCATTACTAGCGGGAGGTCCTCCTACGAGCAGTACTTC,CAITSGRSSYEQYF
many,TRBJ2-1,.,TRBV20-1,TGCAGTGCTAAACTTATCGGCTCGGACAGCTACAATGAGCAGTTCTTC,CSAKLIGSDSYNEQFF
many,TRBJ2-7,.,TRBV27,TGTGCCAGCAGTTTAGGACAGCACTACGAGCAGTACTTC,CASSLGQHYEQYF
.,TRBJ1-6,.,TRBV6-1,TGTGCCAGCACCCGGGGATTCAGTTCACCCCTCCACTTT,CASTRGFSSPLHF
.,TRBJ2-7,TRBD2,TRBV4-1,TGCGCCAGCAGCCTTAGAGAGATAGCGGGGGGATGGTACGAGCAGTACTTC,CASSLREIAGGWYEQYF
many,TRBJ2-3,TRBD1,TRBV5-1,TGCGCCAGCAGCGGGGGGACAGGGCCTTACACAGATACGCAGTATTTT,CASSGGTGPYTDTQYF
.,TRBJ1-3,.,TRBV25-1,TGTGCCAGCAGACCAGGGGATTTTGAAAACACCATATATTTT,CASRPGDFENTIYF
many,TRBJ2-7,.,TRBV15,TGTGCCACCAGCAGAGATCCCGGATCCGAGCAGTACTTC,CATSRDPGSEQYF
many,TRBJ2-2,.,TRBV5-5,TGTGCCAGCAGCTTGGGGGCGGACACCGGGGAGCTGTTTTTT,CASSLGADTGELFF
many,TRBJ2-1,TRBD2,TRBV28,TGTGCCAGCAGGACCTCTAGCGGGAGGGCCTTAGCTGAGCAGTTCTTC,CASRTSSGRALAEQFF
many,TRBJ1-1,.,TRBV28,TGTGCCAGCAGTTTACAAGGGGGGTTGACTGAAGCTTTCTTT,CASSLQGGLTEAFF
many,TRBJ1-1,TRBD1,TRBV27,TGTGCCAGCAGTCGGGGGGGACAGGGGGCGCACACTGAAGCTTTCTTT,CASSRGGQGAHTEAFF
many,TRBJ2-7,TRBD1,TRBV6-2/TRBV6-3,TGTGCCAGCAGTTCCCCGACAGGGGGCCTAAACTACGAGCAGTACTTC,CASSSPTGGLNYEQYF
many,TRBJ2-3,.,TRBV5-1,TGCGCCAGCACCATTCAGGGGCGTAGCACAGATACGCAGTATTTT,CASTIQGRSTDTQYF